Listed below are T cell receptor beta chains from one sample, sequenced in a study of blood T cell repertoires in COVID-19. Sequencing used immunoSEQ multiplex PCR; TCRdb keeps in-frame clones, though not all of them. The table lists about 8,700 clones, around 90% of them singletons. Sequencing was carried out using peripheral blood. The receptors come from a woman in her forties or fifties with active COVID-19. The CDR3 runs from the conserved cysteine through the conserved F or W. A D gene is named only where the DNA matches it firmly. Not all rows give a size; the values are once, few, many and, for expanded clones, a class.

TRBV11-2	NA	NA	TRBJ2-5	CASSPGLRQETQYF	TGTGCCAGCAGCCCTGGACTCCGACAAGAGACCCAGTACTTC
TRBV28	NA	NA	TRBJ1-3	CASSFLPRSGNTIYF	TGTGCCAGCAGTTTTCTTCCTCGCTCTGGAAACACCATATATTTT
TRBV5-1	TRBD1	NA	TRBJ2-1	CASSPRTGFEQFF	TGCGCCAGCAGCCCCCGGACAGGTTTCGAGCAGTTCTTC
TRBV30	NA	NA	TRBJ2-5	CAWRYSGAETQYF	TGTGCCTGGAGATATAGCGGCGCGGAGACCCAGTACTTC
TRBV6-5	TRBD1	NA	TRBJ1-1	CASSPDRGFTEAFF	TGTGCCAGCAGCCCGGACAGGGGATTCACTGAAGCTTTCTTT
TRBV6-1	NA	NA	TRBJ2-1	CASSEDRDNEQFF	TGTGCCAGCAGTGAGGACAGAGACAATGAGCAGTTCTTC
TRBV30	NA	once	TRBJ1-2	CAWMSELNYGYTF	TGTGCCTGGATGTCCGAACTTAACTATGGCTACACCTTC
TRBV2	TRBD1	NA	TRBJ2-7	CASSAPGQRLYEQYF	TGTGCCAGCAGTGCTCCGGGACAGAGATTATACGAGCAGTACTTC
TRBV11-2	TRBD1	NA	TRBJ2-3	CASSLETGGLRDTQYF	TGTGCCAGCAGCTTAGAGACAGGGGGACTTCGGGATACGCAGTATTTT
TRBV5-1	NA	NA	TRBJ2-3	CASSLDRRSSTDTQYF	TGCGCCAGCAGCTTGGACAGGAGATCTAGCACAGATACGCAGTATTTT
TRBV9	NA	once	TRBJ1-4	CASSVGGNEKLFF	TGTGCCAGCAGCGTCGGGGGTAATGAAAAACTGTTTTTT
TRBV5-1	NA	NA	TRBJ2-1	CASSLGGSGNEQFF	TGCGCCAGCAGCTTGGGTGGGAGCGGCAATGAGCAGTTCTTC
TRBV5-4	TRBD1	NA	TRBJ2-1	CASSPKGQGFNEQFF	TGTGCCAGCAGCCCTAAAGGACAGGGGTTCAATGAGCAGTTCTTC
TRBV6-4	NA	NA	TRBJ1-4	CASFIPGTTNEKLFF	TGTGCCAGCTTCATTCCAGGGACAACTAATGAAAAACTGTTTTTT
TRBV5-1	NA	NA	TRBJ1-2	CASSLEGRGGRDGYTF	TGCGCCAGCAGCTTGGAGGGGAGGGGCGGTAGAGATGGCTACACCTTC
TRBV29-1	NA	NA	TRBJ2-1	CSVDGQIYNEQFF	TGCAGCGTTGATGGGCAGATCTACAATGAGCAGTTCTTC
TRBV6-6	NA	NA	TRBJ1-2	CASSTGEDFLYYGYTF	TGTGCCAGCAGTACCGGGGAGGATTTCCTCTACTATGGCTACACCTTC
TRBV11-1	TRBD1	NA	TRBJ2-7	CASSLFGQGYEQYF	TGTGCCAGCAGCTTATTTGGACAGGGTTACGAGCAGTACTTC
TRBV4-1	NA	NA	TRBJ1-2	CASSQDAVPYGYTF	TGCGCCAGCAGCCAAGATGCAGTCCCCTATGGCTACACCTTC
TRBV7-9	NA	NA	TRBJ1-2	CASSFHTGNGYTF	TGTGCCAGCAGCTTCCACACAGGGAATGGCTACACCTTC
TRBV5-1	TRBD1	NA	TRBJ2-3	CASSLEGQGRTDTQYF	TGCGCCAGCAGCTTGGAGGGACAGGGACGCACAGATACGCAGTATTTT
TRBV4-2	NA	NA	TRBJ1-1	CASSQGGNTEAFF	TGTGCCAGCAGCCAGGGGGGAAACACTGAAGCTTTCTTT
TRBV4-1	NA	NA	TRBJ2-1	CASSQATGIDEQFF	TGCGCCAGCAGCCAAGCCACAGGAATTGATGAGCAGTTCTTC
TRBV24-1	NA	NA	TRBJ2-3	CATSGPTRGYENTDTQYF	TGTGCCACCAGTGGCCCCACCCGAGGGTATGAGAATACAGATACGCAGTATTTT
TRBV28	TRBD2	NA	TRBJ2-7	CASHLAGGFYEQYF	TGTGCCAGCCATCTAGCGGGAGGTTTCTACGAGCAGTACTTC
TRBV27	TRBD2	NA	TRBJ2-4	CVSSFRRGNIDIQYF	TGTGTCAGCAGTTTTAGGCGGGGGAACATAGACATTCAGTACTTC
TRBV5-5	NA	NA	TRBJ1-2	CASSLAQGVDGYTF	TGTGCCAGCAGCTTAGCACAGGGCGTGGATGGCTACACCTTC
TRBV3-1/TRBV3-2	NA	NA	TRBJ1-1	CASSHKRTANTEAFF	TGTGCCAGCAGCCATAAGAGGACAGCGAACACTGAAGCTTTCTTT
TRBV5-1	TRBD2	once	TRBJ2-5	CASSFPLAGVETQYF	TGCGCCAGCAGCTTCCCGCTGGCGGGGGTGGAGACCCAGTACTTC
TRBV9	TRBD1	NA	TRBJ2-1	CASSPEDRELNEQFF	TGTGCCAGCAGCCCCGAGGACAGGGAGCTCAATGAGCAGTTCTTC
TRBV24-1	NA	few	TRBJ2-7	CATSLDTSPRPSYEQYF	TGTGCCACCAGTCTCGACACGAGTCCCCGTCCCTCCTACGAGCAGTACTTC
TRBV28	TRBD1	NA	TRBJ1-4	CASSGTGVTNEKLFF	TGTGCCAGCAGCGGGACAGGGGTTACTAATGAAAAACTGTTTTTT
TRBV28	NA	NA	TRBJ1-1	CASRKRTYRDMNTEAFF	TGTGCCAGCAGGAAAAGGACATATAGGGATATGAACACTGAAGCTTTCTTT
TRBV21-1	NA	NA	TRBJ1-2	CASSPSPWSPDRGPYGYTF	TGTGCCAGCAGCCCATCACCGTGGAGTCCGGACAGGGGTCCTTATGGCTACACCTTC
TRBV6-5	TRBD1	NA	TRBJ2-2	CASSYSSTGGTGELFF	TGTGCCAGCAGTTACTCGAGCACAGGGGGCACCGGGGAGCTGTTTTTT
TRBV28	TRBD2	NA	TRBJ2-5	CASSSAKSGRALETQYF	TGTGCCAGCAGTTCCGCGAAAAGCGGGAGGGCTTTAGAGACCCAGTACTTC
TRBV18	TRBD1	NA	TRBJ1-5	CASSARGKPQHF	TGTGCCAGCTCAGCCAGGGGGAAGCCCCAGCATTTT
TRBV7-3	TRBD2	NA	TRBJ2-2	CAGSLAGRSGELFF	TGTGCCGGCAGCTTAGCGGGAAGGTCCGGGGAGCTGTTTTTT
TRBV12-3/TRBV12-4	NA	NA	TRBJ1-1	CASTLEAGTEAFF	TGTGCCAGCACCCTAGAGGCGGGCACTGAAGCTTTCTTT
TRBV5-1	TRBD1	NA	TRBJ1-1	CASTRDRDTEAFF	TGCGCCAGCACCCGGGACAGGGATACTGAAGCTTTCTTT
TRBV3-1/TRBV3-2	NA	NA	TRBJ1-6	CASSQDLTGLSYNSPLHF	TGTGCCAGCAGCCAGGATCTTACAGGGCTCTCCTATAATTCACCCCTCCACTTT
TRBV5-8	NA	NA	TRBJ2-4	CASSGDIPLAKNIQYF	TGTGCCAGCAGCGGGGACATCCCCCTGGCCAAAAACATTCAGTACTTC
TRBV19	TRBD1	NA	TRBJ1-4	CASSPLLGTGTEKLFF	TGTGCCAGTAGTCCATTATTGGGGACAGGGACTGAAAAACTGTTTTTT
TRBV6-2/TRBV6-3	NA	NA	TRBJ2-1	CASSYQSSSYNEQFF	TGTGCCAGCAGTTACCAGTCCTCCTCCTACAATGAGCAGTTCTTC
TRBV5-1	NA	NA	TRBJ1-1	CASSFEADTEAFF	TGCGCCAGCAGTTTCGAGGCAGACACTGAAGCTTTCTTT
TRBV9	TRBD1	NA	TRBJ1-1	CASSEGNRGTEAFF	TGTGCCAGCAGCGAGGGGAACAGGGGCACTGAAGCTTTCTTT
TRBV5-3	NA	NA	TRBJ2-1	CARSLGLDESSYNEQFF	TGTGCCAGAAGCTTAGGACTCGACGAAAGCTCCTACAATGAGCAGTTCTTC
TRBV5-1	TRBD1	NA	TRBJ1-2	CASSINDRVAF	TGCGCCAGCAGCATAAATGACAGGGTTGCCTTC
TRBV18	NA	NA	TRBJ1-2	CASSPGAAVYGYTF	TGTGCCAGCTCACCGGGGGCGGCGGTCTATGGCTACACCTTC
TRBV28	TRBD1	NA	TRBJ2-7	CASRRTGEYEQYF	TGTGCCAGCAGGCGGACAGGGGAGTACGAGCAGTACTTC
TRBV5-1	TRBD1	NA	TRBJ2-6	CASSLGDRVFSGANVLTF	TGCGCCAGCAGCTTGGGGGACAGGGTGTTTTCTGGGGCCAACGTCCTGACTTTC
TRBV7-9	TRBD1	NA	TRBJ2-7	CASSLGGTETYEQYF	TGTGCCAGCAGCTTAGGGGGGACAGAAACCTACGAGCAGTACTTC
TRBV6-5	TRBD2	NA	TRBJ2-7	CASSYFMAGDPREQYF	TGTGCCAGCAGTTACTTCATGGCGGGAGACCCTCGCGAGCAGTACTTC
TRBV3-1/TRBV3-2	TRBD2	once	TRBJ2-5	CASSLDWREGLETQYF	TGTGCCAGCAGCCTGGACTGGCGGGAGGGCCTCGAGACCCAGTACTTC
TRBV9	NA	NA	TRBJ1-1	CASSVDGGVMNTEAFF	TGTGCCAGCAGCGTAGATGGAGGGGTCATGAACACTGAAGCTTTCTTT